This passage covers 29 T cell receptor beta chains from one sample sequenced in a study of human T cells and chemical hapten exposure. The time point was: pre-sensitization, week 0. The sample's treatment: therapeutic diphenylcyclopropenone sensitization with weekly scalp DPC. MiXCR, run by TCRdb on the RACE reads, gives a single entry per CDR3 protein. The sample includes around 200,000 distinct CDR3 sequences, around 30% seen only once; the top ten take nearly 3%. The input for sequencing was whole blood, taken in connection with sensitization to the hapten diphenylcyclopropenone (DPC). The origin of the receptors is a woman aged 25 to 45 with alopecia areata. Some clones in this sample may be carry-over from other donors' samples.

The chain joins TRBV6-5 to TRBJ1-1; perhaps TRBD1 as D (6 bases). V was cut by 0 bases and J by 8 bases, with 13 bases left in between. Germline assignment: CDR1 MNHEY and CDR2 SVGAGI. The CDR3 loop spans 14 amino acids. CDR3 loop: CASSYSRQGTEAFF. The CDR3 DNA reads as TGTGCCAGCAGTTACTCGCGCCAGGGGACCGAAGCTTTCTTT.

The chain couples TRBV6-2 or TRBV6-3 to TRBJ1-5; the D is unclear. The length of the CDR3 is 15 residues. With 6 bases removed from V and 7 bases from J, the gap between germline ends came to 19 bases. Germline CDR1 MNHEY, CDR2 SVGEGT. The CDR3 coding sequence is TGTGCCAGCAGAGACGAGCCTACGGAGAGCCAGCCCCAGCATTTT. This gives the protein CASRDEPTESQPQHF.

This clonotype was seen more than once but under ten times. CDR3 residues: CSARDWRAGANVLTF. CDR3 DNA: TGCAGTGCTAGAGATTGGAGGGCTGGGGCCAACGTCCTGACTTTC. The chain uses TRBV20-1 and TRBJ2-6, with D possibly being TRBD2 (6 bases). The V gene's germline CDR1 is DFQATT and CDR2 SNEGSKA (reference sequence). Trimming removed 0 bases at V and 2 bases at J, with 8 bases between. The CDR3 extends over 15 amino acids.

The chain recombines TRBV20-1 with TRBJ1-5; tentatively, D is TRBD1 (5 bases). Germline V gives CDR1 DFQATT, CDR2 SNEGSKA (reference sequence). The CDR3 sequence is 14 residues long. The germline V and J ends were trimmed by 2 bases and 10 bases, with 18 bases remaining between them. The CDR3 reads CSARLLGVQGPQHF. The DNA for the CDR3 is TGCAGTGCTAGACTACTTGGGGTTCAGGGACCCCAGCATTTT.

This clonotype was recorded many times. The chain uses TRBV29-1 and TRBJ2-1; a possible D gene is TRBD1 (6 bases). This CDR3 is 12 amino acids long. The V end lost 5 bases, the J end lost 7 bases, and 12 bases lay between the germline ends. In germline, CDR1 is SQVTM, CDR2 ANQGSEA. The DNA of the CDR3 is TGCAGCGTTATAATAACAGGGAATGAGCAGTTCTTC. It encodes CSVIITGNEQFF.

The chain employs TRBV3-1 and TRBJ2-1, with TRBD1 identical over 9 bases. The CDR3 sequence is 13 residues long. Germline values: CDR1 LGHDT, CDR2 YNNKEL (reference sequence). J was trimmed by 10 bases and V by 5 bases; bases with no gene match: 6. CDR3 DNA sequence: TGTGCCAGCAGCATCGACAGGGGGAGAGAGCAGTTCTTC. It specifies CASSIDRGREQFF.

This clonotype has a count of ten or more. CDR3 coding DNA: TGTGCCAGCATCTCCGGGACTAGCTACGAGCAGTACTTC. This gives the protein CASISGTSYEQYF. This chain uses TRBV28 with TRBJ2-7; 8 bases are a match to TRBD2. This CDR3 comprises 13 residues. CDR1 is MDHEN, CDR2 SYDVKM, per germline. Trimming took 7 bases from V and 3 from J; bases not matched to a gene: 5.

The rearrangement joins TRBV29-1 to TRBJ2-5; 10 bases line up with TRBD2. Losses at the gene ends were 8 bases for V and 1 base for J; bases not matched to a gene: 4. The length of the CDR3 is 13 residues. The germline CDR1 and CDR2 sequences are SQVTM and ANQGSEA. The CDR3 sequence: CSLWTSGQETQYF. In DNA, the CDR3 is TGCAGCCTGTGGACTAGCGGCCAAGAGACCCAGTACTTC.

This clonotype was detected only a few times. The J gene is TRBJ2-2, the V gene TRBV10-3; TRBD1 matches at 7 bases. In germline, CDR1 is ENHRY, CDR2 SYGVKD. CDR3 length equals 13 residues. Germline trimming cut 8 bases from V and 3 bases from J; bases unmatched to any gene: 3. CDR3 region: CAIFQGDTGELFF. CDR3 in DNA: TGTGCCATCTTTCAGGGGGACACCGGGGAGCTGTTTTTT.

This clonotype was recorded a few times. The genes are TRBV7-6 and TRBJ2-5; D unresolved. V shed 4 bases and J shed 2 bases, with 8 bases lying between them. The V gene's germline CDR1 is SGHVS and CDR2 FNYEAQ. The CDR3 extends over 13 amino acids. CDR3 amino acids: CASSSLGQETQYF. In nucleotides, the CDR3 is TGTGCCAGCAGCTCTCTAGGGCAAGAGACCCAGTACTTC.

J is TRBJ1-2 and V is TRBV7-2; possibly TRBD1 for D (6 bases). V lost 0 bases to trimming and J lost 5 bases, with 10 bases between them. The V gene's germline CDR1 is SGHTA and CDR2 FQGNSA. The CDR3 covers 14 residues. CDR3 sequence: CASSLAVDSYGYTF. The CDR3 region has the DNA TGTGCCAGCAGCTTAGCCGTGGACAGTTATGGCTACACCTTC.

A remark on this clonotype: At one boundary the junction diverges from the germline segment, which might be a read error. This CDR3 reads CASSLIGTGFPF. The CDR3 nucleotides are TGTGCCAGCAGCTTGATCGGGACAGGGTTCCCATTC. The chain links TRBV28 to TRBJ2-7, with TRBD1 matching over 9 bases. Germline CDR1 is MDHEN and CDR2 is SYDVKM. The CDR3 is made up of 12 amino acids.

This clonotype was counted between two and nine times. The genes are TRBV10-1 and TRBJ1-1; possibly TRBD1 for D (6 bases). The CDR3 contains 16 residues. Germline loops: CDR1 WNHNN, CDR2 SYGVQD (reference sequence). Between the trimmed V and J ends, which lost 5 bases and 4 bases, there was a span of 20 bases. This chain's CDR3 is CASSTGQNPLGTEAFF. CDR3 sequence (DNA): TGCGCCAGCAGTACCGGACAGAACCCTTTGGGCACTGAAGCTTTCTTT.

On this clonotype: The conserved phenylalanine or tryptophan is not found at the CDR3 terminus, so this likely reflects a read error. V is TRBV12-3 or TRBV12-4 and J is TRBJ1-1, with a tentative D call TRBD1 (6 bases). This CDR3 has 13 residues. V lost 5 bases, J lost 11 bases, and 18 bases lay in between. The CDR3: CASSRRGGRIAFL. The CDR3 bases are TGTGCCAGCAGTCGTCGGGGGGGGCGGATCGCTTTCTTG.

There are a few counts of this clonotype. V and J are TRBV29-1 and TRBJ2-7; TRBD1 matches at 11 bases. Unmatched junction bases numbered 7, after V lost 5 bases and J lost 4 bases. The germline V gene encodes CDR1 SQVTM and CDR2 ANQGSEA. The CDR3 has 14 residues. Here the CDR3 reads CSVSGTGGYYEQYF. The CDR3 DNA sequence: TGCAGCGTTTCCGGGACAGGGGGGTATTACGAGCAGTACTTC.

This clonotype was detected a few times. The chain employs TRBV29-1 and TRBJ2-3; D is perhaps TRBD2 (5 bases). The V and J ends lost 7 bases and 5 bases respectively, with 7 bases between them. From germline, CDR1 is SQVTM and CDR2 ANQGSEA. The CDR3 extends over 10 amino acids. CDR3 in DNA: TGCAGCGCAGAGGGAGATACGCAGTATTTT. Its translation is CSAEGDTQYF.

The J gene is TRBJ1-1, the V gene TRBV20-1, with D unclear. Per the germline V gene, CDR1 is DFQATT and CDR2 is SNEGSKA (reference sequence). The CDR3 runs 11 residues. Trimming shortened V by 5 bases and J by 1 base, and 5 bases separated the two germline ends. In DNA, the CDR3 is TGCAGTGCTCGGGCGAACACTGAAGCTTTCTTT. The encoded protein is CSARANTEAFF.

A few counts support this clonotype. V gene TRBV28 combines with J gene TRBJ1-6, with TRBD1 identical over 8 bases. V trimming: 7 bases; J trimming: 4 bases; junction bases outside the gene matches: 6. Looked up from germline, CDR1 is MDHEN and CDR2 is SYDVKM. This CDR3 spans 15 amino acids. The CDR3 here is CASIDRGVYNSPLHF. The DNA for the CDR3 is TGTGCCAGCATTGACAGGGGAGTTTATAATTCACCCCTCCACTTT.

This clonotype was seen only a few times. The chain has TRBV29-1 and TRBJ1-5; the match to TRBD1 covers 8 bases. The germline gives CDR1 SQVTM, CDR2 ANQGSEA. The J segment lost 6 bases and the V segment lost 6 bases, leaving 7 bases of the junction unmatched. This CDR3 is built from 13 residues. CDR3 sequence reads: CSVRDTGGQPQHF. Written as DNA, the CDR3 is TGCAGCGTGAGGGATACAGGGGGTCAGCCCCAGCATTTT.

The count of this clonotype is one. The rearrangement uses TRBV2 and TRBJ2-5; the D is unclear. V lost 8 bases, J lost 5 bases, and 12 bases lay in between. In germline, CDR1 is SNHLY, CDR2 FYNNEI. The CDR3 totals 12 residues. CDR3 sequence: CASGDRVETQYF. The CDR3 DNA is TGTGCCAGCGGAGATAGGGTCGAGACCCAGTACTTC.

The chain has TRBV4-1 and TRBJ1-1, with D perhaps TRBD1 (6 bases). Germline CDR1 MGHRA, CDR2 YSYEKL. V lost 4 bases to trimming and J lost 5 bases, with 17 bases between them. The length of the CDR3 is 15 residues. The CDR3 spells CASSRGSGAGTEAFF. CDR3 nucleotide sequence: TGCGCCAGCAGCCGCGGTTCAGGGGCGGGAACTGAAGCTTTCTTT.

This clonotype was counted at least ten times. The genes are TRBV20-1 and TRBJ2-5; D might be TRBD1 (6 bases). CDR1 and CDR2 from the germline V gene are DFQATT and SNEGSKA (reference sequence). This CDR3 region has 14 residues. Deletions cut 0 bases from V and 3 bases from J, with 11 bases between. Here the CDR3 reads CSARESTGKETQYF. CDR3 bases: TGCAGTGCTAGAGAATCGACAGGCAAAGAGACCCAGTACTTC.

This sequence joins TRBV4-3 and TRBJ2-7; no clear D. CDR1 and CDR2 (germline): LGHNA, YSLEER. V shed 0 bases and J shed 3 bases, with 12 bases lying between them. The CDR3 is made up of 15 amino acids. Here the CDR3 DNA reads TGCGCCAGCAGCCAAGATCGTGTTTTGGTCTACGAGCAGTACTTC. Protein sequence: CASSQDRVLVYEQYF.

This clonotype was counted only a few times. The V gene is TRBV20-1, the J gene TRBJ1-2; no clear D gene. The CDR3 length is 14 residues. Germline V CDR1 and CDR2: DFQATT, SNEGSKA (reference sequence). Between the trimmed V and J ends, which lost 3 bases and 2 bases, there was a span of 13 bases. CDR3 sequence (DNA): TGCAGTGCTAGGAGAGGAGGGCAGAACTATGGCTACACCTTC. Encoded protein: CSARRGGQNYGYTF.

In its sample, this clonotype was seen many times. The chain links TRBV25-1 to TRBJ1-4; a possible D gene is TRBD1 (6 bases). The CDR3 loop spans 14 amino acids. Germline loops: CDR1 MGHDK, CDR2 SYGVNS. V gave up 6 bases and J gave up 7 bases, with 15 bases separating them. The DNA of the CDR3 is TGTGCCAGCAGGCCCCGGGGGGCAGGTGAAAAACTGTTTTTT. This translates into CASRPRGAGEKLFF.

A few counts support this clonotype. The chain uses TRBV6-5 and TRBJ2-7, with 7 bases identical to TRBD2. The CDR3 runs 15 residues. Germline-derived CDR1 and CDR2 are MNHEY and SVGAGI. Losses at the gene ends were 5 bases for V and 2 bases for J; bases not matched to a gene: 9. The CDR3 DNA sequence: TGTGCCAGCAGTACAGGACTAGGTGTAACCTACGAGCAGTACTTC. Amino acids: CASSTGLGVTYEQYF.

The genes are TRBV3-1 and TRBJ2-2, with 11 bases identical to TRBD2. With V trimmed by 1 base and J by 1 base, 8 bases remained unmatched. The germline CDR1 and CDR2 sequences are LGHDT and YNNKEL (reference sequence). This CDR3 is built from 19 residues. CDR3 in DNA: TGTGCCAGCAGCCAAGCCGGTAGCGGGGGGGTCGGGAACACCGGGGAGCTGTTTTTT. Residues: CASSQAGSGGVGNTGELFF. Based on the CDR3 plus reference TRBV3-1 and TRBJ2-2, the full variable domain is DTAVSQTPKYLVTQMGNDKSIKCEQNLGHDTMYWYKQDSKKFLKIMFSYNNKELIINETVPNRFSPKSPDKAHLNLHINSLELGDSAVYFCASSQAGSGGVGNTGELFFGEGSRLTVL.

This clonotype was recorded a few times. The chain links TRBV5-1 to TRBJ2-3, with D possibly being TRBD1 or TRBD2 (5 bases each). The CDR3 spans 15 residues. CDR1 is SGHRS and CDR2 is YFSETQ in the germline V gene. V gave up 0 bases and J gave up 6 bases, with 14 bases separating them. Here the CDR3 reads CASSLDGAAGDTQYF. The CDR3, as DNA: TGCGCCAGCAGCTTGGACGGGGCCGCTGGGGATACGCAGTATTTT.

V and J are TRBV10-3 and TRBJ2-6; D assignment may be TRBD1 or TRBD2 (5 bases each). Per germline, CDR1 ENHRY and CDR2 SYGVKD. V gave up 5 bases and J gave up 2 bases, with 19 bases separating them. This CDR3 has 18 residues. CDR3 in amino acids: CAISTPPGTAPGANVLTF. DNA of the CDR3: TGTGCCATCAGTACTCCACCCGGGACGGCCCCTGGGGCCAACGTCCTGACTTTC.